This TCR beta chain was found in a study of blood T cell repertoires in COVID-19. CDR3 length: 16 residues. The germline CDR1 and CDR2 sequences are KGHDR and SFDVKD. The junction had 8 bases not matched to a gene; V was cut back by 5 bases and J by 5 bases. Generated by immunoSEQ multiplex PCR, the TCRdb table keeps only in-frame clones and is missing some. This table has roughly 280,000 clones, nearly 90% appearing once. The sequenced sample consisted of PBMCs or T cells enriched from blood (not recorded which). The V call is TRBV24-1, the J call TRBJ2-2, with 9 nucleotides matching TRBD1. The receptor was isolated from a woman aged 60-75 years who had recovered from COVID-19. The CDR3 sequence: CATSGTGGYFTGELFF. The CDR3 nucleotides are TGTGCCACCAGTGGAACAGGGGGCTACTTTACCGGGGAGCTGTTTTTT.